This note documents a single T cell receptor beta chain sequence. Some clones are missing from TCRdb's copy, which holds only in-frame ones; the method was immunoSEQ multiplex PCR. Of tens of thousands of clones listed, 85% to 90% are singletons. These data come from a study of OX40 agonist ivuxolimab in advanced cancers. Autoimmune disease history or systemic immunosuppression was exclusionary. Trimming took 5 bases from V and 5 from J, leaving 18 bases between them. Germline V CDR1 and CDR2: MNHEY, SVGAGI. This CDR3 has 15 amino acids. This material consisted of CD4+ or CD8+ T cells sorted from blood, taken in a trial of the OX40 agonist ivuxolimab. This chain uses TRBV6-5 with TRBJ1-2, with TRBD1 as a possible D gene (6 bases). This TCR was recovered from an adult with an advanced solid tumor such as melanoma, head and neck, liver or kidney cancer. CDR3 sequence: CASSPDRGAPYGYTF. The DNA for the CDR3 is TGTGCCAGCAGTCCTGACCGGGGGGCTCCTTATGGCTACACCTTC.